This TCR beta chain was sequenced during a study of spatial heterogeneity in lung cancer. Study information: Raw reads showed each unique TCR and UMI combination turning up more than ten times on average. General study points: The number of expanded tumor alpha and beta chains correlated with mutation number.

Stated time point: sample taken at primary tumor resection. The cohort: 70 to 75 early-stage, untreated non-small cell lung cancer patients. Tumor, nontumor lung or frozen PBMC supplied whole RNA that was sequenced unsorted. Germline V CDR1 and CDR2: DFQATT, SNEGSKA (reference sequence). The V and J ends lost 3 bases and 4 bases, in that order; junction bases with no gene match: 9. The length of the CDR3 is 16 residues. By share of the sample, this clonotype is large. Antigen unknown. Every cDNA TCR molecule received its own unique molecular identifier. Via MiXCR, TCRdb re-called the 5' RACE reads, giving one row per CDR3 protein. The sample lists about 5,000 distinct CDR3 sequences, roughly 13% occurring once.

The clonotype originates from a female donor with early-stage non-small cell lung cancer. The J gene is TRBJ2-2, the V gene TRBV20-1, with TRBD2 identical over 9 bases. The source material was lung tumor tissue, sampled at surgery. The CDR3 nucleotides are TGCAGTGCTAGTTCCGGTGGCGGGGGGGGCACCGGGGAGCTGTTTTTT. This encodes CSASSGGGGGTGELFF.